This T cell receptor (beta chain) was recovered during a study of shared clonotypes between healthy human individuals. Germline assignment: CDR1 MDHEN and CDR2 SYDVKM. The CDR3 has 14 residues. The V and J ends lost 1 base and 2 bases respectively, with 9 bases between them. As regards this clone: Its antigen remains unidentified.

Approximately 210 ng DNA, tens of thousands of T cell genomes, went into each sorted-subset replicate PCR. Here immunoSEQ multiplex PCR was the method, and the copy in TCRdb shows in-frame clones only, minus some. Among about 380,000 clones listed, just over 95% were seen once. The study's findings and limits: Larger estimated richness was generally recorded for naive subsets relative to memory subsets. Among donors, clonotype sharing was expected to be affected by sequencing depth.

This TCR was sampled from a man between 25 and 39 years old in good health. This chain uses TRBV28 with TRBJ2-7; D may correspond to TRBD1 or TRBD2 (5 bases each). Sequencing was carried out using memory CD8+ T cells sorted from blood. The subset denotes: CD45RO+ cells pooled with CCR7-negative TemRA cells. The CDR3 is CASSLLGVPYEQYF. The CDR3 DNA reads TGTGCCAGCAGTTTATTGGGGGTCCCCTACGAGCAGTACTTC.